Each of the 2 T cell receptor beta chains below was sequenced from the same sample in a study of tumor-infiltrating lymphocytes in primary liver carcinoma. Investigators took RNA and DNA out together from roughly 18-30 mg of unsorted bulk tissue. Making TCR beta cDNA involved roughly 500 ng total RNA and a constant-region primer. It was through three nested multiplex PCR rounds of slightly modified ARM-PCR that TCR beta libraries arose. The two initial PCR rounds, about 9 cycles each, used TRBV1-TRBV30 forward and C-beta reverse primers. TCRdb processed the multiplex PCR reads anew with MiXCR; each CDR3 protein has one entry. Here the sample spans 40,000 to 55,000 distinct CDR3 sequences, just over 70% being singletons. The sample comprised liver tumor tissue from sampling region 5. As for subset: tumor region T5, tumor centre. The receptors originated from a man aged 40-49 years with primary liver carcinoma and hepatitis B virus infection.

V gene TRBV28 combines with J gene TRBJ2-7, with D uncertain. Germline V gene data show CDR1 as MDHEN and CDR2 as SYDVKM. The CDR3 sequence is 14 residues long. V was clipped by 5 bases and J by 8 bases, with 19 bases between them. DNA for the CDR3: TGTGCCAGCAGTCCCAATCCCGACAAGGGCCAGCAGTACTTC. It encodes CASSPNPDKGQQYF.

In this sample, this clonotype is medium-sized. The CDR3 sequence: CASRRTGDTQYF. CDR3 DNA sequence: TGTGCCAGCAGGCGGACGGGGGATACGCAGTATTTT. The V gene is TRBV6-1, the J gene TRBJ2-3, with D maybe TRBD2 (5 bases). Germline lookup yields CDR1 MNHNS and CDR2 SASEGT. Trimming cost V 6 bases and J 6 bases, with 10 bases left between them. There are 12 residues in the CDR3.